This entry lists 8 T cell receptor beta chains sequenced from one sample in a study of shared clonotypes between healthy human individuals. Using immunoSEQ multiplex PCR, the repertoire was profiled, and TCRdb retains in-frame clones only, with some absent. The table shows under 1,100,000 clones, with 78% occurring only once. Sequenced input: memory CD4+ T cells from PBMCs. The subset is: CD45RA-negative fraction. The receptors shown here come from a man aged 18 to 35 in good health. Some clones in this sample may be carry-over from other donors' samples.

The chain recombines TRBV28 with TRBJ2-5, with 12 bases matching TRBD2. The tail of the sequence fits TRBJ2-7 better, so the J call may be wrong. Germline V gene sequence: CDR1 MDHEN, CDR2 SYDVKM. This CDR3 region has 13 residues. As DNA, the CDR3 is TGTGCCAGCAGTGGGACTAGCGGGTCCGAGCAGTACTTC. Its translation is CASSGTSGSEQYF.

The rearrangement uses TRBV19 and TRBJ1-2; a possible D gene is TRBD1 (5 bases). CDR1 and CDR2 from the germline V gene are LNHDA and SQIVND (reference sequence). CDR3 length: 16 amino acids. V lost 1 base to trimming and J lost 7 bases, with 19 bases between them. The CDR3 nucleotides are TGTGCCAGTAGTATAGGCAACGTCCTTCGACAGAGTGGCTACACCTTC. Protein: CASSIGNVLRQSGYTF.

This clone was recorded once. The chain has TRBV4-3 and TRBJ2-1; 11 nucleotides agree with TRBD2. V shed 0 bases, J shed 4 bases, and the junction held 5 bases outside the gene matches. The V gene's germline CDR1 is LGHNA and CDR2 YSLEER. The CDR3 extends over 17 amino acids. CDR3 nucleotide sequence: TGCGCCAGCAGCCAAGATGTAGGGACTAGCGGATACAATGAGCAGTTCTTC. Translation: CASSQDVGTSGYNEQFF.

V and J are TRBV18 and TRBJ2-5, with D perhaps TRBD2 (6 bases). Germline values: CDR1 KGHSH, CDR2 LQKENI. The CDR3 is made up of 13 amino acids. Trimming left V 4 bases short and J 4 bases short, with 10 bases between. CDR3 sequence reads: CASSLPAGETQYF. CDR3 sequence (DNA): TGTGCCAGCTCACTGCCAGCGGGAGAGACCCAGTACTTC.

The chain links TRBV28 to TRBJ2-3; 13 bases are a match to TRBD2. The germline V gene has CDR1 MDHEN and CDR2 SYDVKM. Germline trimming cut 4 bases from V and 2 bases from J; bases unmatched to any gene: 21. The CDR3 loop spans 22 amino acids. CDR3 bases: TGTGCCAGCAGTTCCCCCCTTGGCGAGCGGACTAGCGGGAGAGATATCACAGATACGCAGTATTTT. This gives the protein CASSSPLGERTSGRDITDTQYF.

The chain carries TRBV2 and TRBJ2-5, with no clear D. Judging by the DNA end, TRBJ2-7 fits better; the J call may be wrong. CDR3 length: 15 residues. CDR1 is SNHLY, CDR2 FYNNEI, per germline. The chain's CDR3 is CASSVQLIGSYEQYF. As DNA, the CDR3 is TGTGCCAGCAGTGTTCAGCTTATTGGTTCCTACGAGCAGTACTTC.

This clone was seen at least ten times. The same CDR3 is also encoded by other DNA sequences in this sample. V and J are TRBV7-2 and TRBJ1-2; a weak D match, TRBD1 (6 bases). The V end was cut by 0 bases, the J end by 5 bases, with 10 bases between. CDR3 size: 14 residues. Germline V gene lookup returns CDR1 SGHTA and CDR2 FQGNSA. CDR3 region: CASSLAGAGYGYTF. The CDR3 DNA is TGTGCCAGCAGCTTAGCGGGGGCCGGGTATGGCTACACCTTC.

V is TRBV6-6 and J is TRBJ2-1, with a possible D match to TRBD2 (6 bases). The CDR3 contains 14 residues. Germline CDR1 and CDR2: MNHNY and SVGAGI (reference sequence). Trimming removed 6 bases from V and 8 bases from J, with 17 bases in between. CDR3 sequence reads: CASSLGGAADEQFF. In nucleotides, the CDR3 is TGTGCCAGCAGCCTCGGGGGAGCGGCTGATGAGCAGTTCTTC.